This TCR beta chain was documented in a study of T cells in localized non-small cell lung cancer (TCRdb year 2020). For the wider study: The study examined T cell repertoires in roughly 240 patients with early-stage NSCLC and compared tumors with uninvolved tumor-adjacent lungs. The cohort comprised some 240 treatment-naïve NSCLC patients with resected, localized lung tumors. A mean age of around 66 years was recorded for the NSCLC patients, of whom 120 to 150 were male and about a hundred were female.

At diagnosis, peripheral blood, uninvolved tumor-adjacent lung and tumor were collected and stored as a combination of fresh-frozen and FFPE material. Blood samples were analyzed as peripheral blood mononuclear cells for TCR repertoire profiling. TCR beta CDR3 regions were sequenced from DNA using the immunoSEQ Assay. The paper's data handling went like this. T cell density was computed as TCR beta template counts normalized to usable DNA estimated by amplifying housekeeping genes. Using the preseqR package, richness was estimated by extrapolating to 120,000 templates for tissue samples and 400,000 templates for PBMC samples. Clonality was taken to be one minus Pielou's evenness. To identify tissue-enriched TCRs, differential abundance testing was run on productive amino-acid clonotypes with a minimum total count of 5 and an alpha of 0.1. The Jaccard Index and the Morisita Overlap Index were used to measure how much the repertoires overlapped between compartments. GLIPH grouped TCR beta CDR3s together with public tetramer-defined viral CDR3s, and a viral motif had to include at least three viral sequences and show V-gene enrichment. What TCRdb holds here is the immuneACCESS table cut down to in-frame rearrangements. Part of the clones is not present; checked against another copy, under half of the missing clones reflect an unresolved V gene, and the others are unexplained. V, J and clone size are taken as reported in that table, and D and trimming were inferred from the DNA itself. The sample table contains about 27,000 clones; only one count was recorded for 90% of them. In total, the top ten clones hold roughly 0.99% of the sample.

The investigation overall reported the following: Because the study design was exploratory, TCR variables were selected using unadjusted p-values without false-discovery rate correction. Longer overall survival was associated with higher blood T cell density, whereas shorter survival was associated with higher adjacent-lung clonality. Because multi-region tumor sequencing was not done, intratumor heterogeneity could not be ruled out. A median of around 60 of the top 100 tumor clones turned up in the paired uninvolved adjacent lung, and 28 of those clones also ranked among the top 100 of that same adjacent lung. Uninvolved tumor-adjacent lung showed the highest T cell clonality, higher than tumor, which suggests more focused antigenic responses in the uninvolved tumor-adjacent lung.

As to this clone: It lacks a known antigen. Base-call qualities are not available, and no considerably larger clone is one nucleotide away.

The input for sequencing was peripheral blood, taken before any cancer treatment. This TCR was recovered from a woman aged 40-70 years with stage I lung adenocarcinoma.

The DNA sequence is as follows: TGTGCCAGCAGCGGACTGTTGGGGCGCAACGCTGAAGCTTTCTTT. Translation gives CASSGLLGRNAEAFF. The chain couples TRBV7-2 to TRBJ1-1, with TRBD1 perhaps the D gene, on 5 matching bases. From the germline V gene, CDR1 is SGHTA and CDR2 is FQGNSA. The CDR3 contains 15 residues, cysteine and phenylalanine counted. Just CDR3 DNA is preserved here, 45 bases in frame from base 1. V drops 5 bases and J drops 6 bases, leaving 19 bases in between.